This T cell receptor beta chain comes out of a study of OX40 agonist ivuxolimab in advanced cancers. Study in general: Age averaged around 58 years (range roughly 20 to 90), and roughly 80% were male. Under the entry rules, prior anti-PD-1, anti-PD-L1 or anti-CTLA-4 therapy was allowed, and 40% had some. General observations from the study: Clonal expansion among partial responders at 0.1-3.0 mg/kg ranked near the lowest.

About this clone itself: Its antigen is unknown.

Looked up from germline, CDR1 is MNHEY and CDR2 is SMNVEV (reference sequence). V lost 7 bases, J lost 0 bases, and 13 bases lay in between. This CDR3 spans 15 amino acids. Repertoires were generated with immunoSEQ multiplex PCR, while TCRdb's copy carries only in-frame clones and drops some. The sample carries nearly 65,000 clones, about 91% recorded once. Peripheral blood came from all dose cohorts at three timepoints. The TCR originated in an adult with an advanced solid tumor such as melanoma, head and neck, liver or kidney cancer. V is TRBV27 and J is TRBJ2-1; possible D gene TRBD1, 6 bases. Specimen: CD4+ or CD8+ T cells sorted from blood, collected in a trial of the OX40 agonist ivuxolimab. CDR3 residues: CASNRVPYSYNEQFF. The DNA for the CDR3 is TGTGCCAGCAACAGGGTGCCTTACTCCTACAATGAGCAGTTCTTC.